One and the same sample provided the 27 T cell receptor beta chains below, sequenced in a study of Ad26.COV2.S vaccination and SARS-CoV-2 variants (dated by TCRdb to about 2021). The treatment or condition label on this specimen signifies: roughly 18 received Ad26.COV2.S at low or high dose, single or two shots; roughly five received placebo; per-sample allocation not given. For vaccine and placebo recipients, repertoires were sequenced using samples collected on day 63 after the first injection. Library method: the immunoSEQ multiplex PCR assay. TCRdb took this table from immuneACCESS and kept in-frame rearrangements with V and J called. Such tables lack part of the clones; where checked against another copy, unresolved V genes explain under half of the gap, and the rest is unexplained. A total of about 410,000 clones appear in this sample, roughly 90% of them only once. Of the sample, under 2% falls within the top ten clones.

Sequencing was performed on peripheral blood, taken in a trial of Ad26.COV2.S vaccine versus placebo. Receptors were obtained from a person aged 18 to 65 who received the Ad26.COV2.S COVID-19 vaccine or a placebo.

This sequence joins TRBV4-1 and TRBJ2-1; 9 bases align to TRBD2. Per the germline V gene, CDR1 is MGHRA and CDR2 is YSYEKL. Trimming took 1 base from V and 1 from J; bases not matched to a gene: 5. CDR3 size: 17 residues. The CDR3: CASSQAGGRASYNEQFF. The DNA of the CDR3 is TGCGCCAGCAGCCAAGCGGGCGGGAGGGCGTCCTACAATGAGCAGTTCTTC.

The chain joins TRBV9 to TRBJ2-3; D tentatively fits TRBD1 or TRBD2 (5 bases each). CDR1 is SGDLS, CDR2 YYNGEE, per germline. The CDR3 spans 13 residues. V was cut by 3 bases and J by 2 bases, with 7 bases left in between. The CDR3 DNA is TGTGCCAGCAGCGGAGGGACCACAGATACGCAGTATTTT. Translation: CASSGGTTDTQYF.

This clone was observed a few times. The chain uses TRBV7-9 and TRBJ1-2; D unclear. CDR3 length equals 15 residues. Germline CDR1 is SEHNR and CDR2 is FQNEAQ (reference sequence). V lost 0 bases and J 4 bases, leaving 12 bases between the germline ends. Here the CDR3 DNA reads TGTGCCAGCAGCTTAGCTAGTAGGGCAGCCTATGGCTACACCTTC. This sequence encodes CASSLASRAAYGYTF.

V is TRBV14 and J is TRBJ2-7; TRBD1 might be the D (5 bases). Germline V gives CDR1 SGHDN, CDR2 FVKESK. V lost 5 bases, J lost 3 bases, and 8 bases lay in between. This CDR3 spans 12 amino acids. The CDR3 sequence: CASSSTGYEQYF. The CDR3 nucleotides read TGTGCCAGCAGCTCTACAGGCTACGAGCAGTACTTC.

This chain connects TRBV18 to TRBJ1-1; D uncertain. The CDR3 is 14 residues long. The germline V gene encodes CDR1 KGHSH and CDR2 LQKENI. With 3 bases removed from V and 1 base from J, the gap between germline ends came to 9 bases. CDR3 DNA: TGTGCCAGCTCACCGGAAAAGGGGAACACTGAAGCTTTCTTT. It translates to CASSPEKGNTEAFF.

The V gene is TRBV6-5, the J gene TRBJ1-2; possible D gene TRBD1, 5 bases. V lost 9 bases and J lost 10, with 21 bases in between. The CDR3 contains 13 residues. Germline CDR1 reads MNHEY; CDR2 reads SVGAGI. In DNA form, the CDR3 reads TGTGCCAGTCGGGGCGGTGCGGGGGATTCCTACACCTTC. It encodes CASRGGAGDSYTF.

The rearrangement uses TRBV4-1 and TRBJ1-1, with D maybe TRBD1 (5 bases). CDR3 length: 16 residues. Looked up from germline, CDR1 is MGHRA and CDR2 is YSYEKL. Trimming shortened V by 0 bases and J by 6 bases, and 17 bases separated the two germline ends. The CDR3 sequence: CASSQDAGTPNAEAFF. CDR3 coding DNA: TGCGCCAGCAGCCAAGACGCCGGGACGCCAAACGCTGAAGCTTTCTTT.

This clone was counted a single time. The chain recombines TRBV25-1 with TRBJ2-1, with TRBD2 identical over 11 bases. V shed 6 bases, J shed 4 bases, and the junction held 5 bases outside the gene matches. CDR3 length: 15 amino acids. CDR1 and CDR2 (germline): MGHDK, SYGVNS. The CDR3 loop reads CASRPGLAEYNEQFF. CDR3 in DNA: TGTGCCAGCAGACCGGGACTAGCGGAGTACAATGAGCAGTTCTTC.

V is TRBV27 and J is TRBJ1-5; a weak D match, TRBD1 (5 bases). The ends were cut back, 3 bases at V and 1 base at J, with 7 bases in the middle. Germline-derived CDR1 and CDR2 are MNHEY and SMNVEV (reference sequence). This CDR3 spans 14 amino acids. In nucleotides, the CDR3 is TGTGCCAGCAGTTTCGGGGGAAGCAATCAGCCCCAGCATTTT. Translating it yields CASSFGGSNQPQHF.

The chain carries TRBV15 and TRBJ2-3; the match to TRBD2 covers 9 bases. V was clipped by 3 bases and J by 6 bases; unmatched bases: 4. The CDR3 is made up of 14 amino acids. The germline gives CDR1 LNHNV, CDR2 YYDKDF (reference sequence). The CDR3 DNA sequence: TGTGCCACCAGCAGGCGGGAGGGAGTGGATACGCAGTATTTT. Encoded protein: CATSRREGVDTQYF.

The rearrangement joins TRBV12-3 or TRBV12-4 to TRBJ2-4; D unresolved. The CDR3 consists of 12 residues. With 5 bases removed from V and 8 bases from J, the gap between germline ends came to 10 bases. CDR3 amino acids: CASSPAQDIQYF. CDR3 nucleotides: TGTGCCAGCAGTCCCGCGCAAGACATTCAGTACTTC.

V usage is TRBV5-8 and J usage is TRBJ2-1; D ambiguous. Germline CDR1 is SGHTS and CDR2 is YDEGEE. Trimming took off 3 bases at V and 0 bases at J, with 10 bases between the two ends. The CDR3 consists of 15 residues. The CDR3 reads CASSSRPISYNEQFF. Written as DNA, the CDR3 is TGTGCCAGCAGCTCCCGACCGATCTCCTACAATGAGCAGTTCTTC.

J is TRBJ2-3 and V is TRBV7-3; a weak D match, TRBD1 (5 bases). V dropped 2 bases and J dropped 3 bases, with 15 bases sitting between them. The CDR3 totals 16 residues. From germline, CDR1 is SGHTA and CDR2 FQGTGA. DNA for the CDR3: TGTGCCAGCAGCTTAGGGGCAGGAAGGGCTACAGATACGCAGTATTTT. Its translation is CASSLGAGRATDTQYF.

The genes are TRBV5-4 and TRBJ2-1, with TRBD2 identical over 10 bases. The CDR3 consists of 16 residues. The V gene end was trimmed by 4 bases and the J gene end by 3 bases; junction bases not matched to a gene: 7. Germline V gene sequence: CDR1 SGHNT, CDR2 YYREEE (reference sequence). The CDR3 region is CASSGRTSGSYNEQFF. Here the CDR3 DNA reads TGTGCCAGCAGCGGTCGGACTAGCGGAAGCTACAATGAGCAGTTCTTC.

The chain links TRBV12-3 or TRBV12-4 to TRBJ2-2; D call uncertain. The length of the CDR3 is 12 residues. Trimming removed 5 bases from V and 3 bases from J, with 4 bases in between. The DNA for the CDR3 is TGTGCCAGCAGTGGGGACACCGGGGAGCTGTTTTTT. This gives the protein CASSGDTGELFF.

The CDR3 here is CASSYQGQETQYF. CDR3 in DNA: TGTGCCAGCAGTTACCAGGGACAAGAGACCCAGTACTTC. J is TRBJ2-5 and V is TRBV6-5; the D gene is possibly TRBD1 (5 bases). This CDR3 has 13 amino acids. V was pared by 2 bases and J by 2 bases, with 6 bases between. Per the germline V gene, CDR1 is MNHEY and CDR2 is SVGAGI.

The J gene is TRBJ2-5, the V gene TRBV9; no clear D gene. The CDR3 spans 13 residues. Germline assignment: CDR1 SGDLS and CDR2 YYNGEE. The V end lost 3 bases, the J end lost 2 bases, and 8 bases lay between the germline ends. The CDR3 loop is CASSAGTQETQYF. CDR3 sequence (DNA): TGTGCCAGCAGCGCAGGCACGCAAGAGACCCAGTACTTC.

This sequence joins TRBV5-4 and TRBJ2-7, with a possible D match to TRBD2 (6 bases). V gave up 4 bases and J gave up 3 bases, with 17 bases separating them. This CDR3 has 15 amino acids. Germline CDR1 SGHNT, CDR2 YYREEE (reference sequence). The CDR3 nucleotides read TGTGCCAGCAGCCTACCGGGTAGCGGCTTCTACGAGCAGTACTTC. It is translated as CASSLPGSGFYEQYF.

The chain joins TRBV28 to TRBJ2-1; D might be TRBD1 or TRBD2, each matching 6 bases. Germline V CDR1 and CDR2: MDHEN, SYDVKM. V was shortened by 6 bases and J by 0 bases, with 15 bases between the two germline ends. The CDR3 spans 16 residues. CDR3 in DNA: TGTGCCAGCAGAACCGAACAGGGAGGCTCCTACAATGAGCAGTTCTTC. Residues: CASRTEQGGSYNEQFF.

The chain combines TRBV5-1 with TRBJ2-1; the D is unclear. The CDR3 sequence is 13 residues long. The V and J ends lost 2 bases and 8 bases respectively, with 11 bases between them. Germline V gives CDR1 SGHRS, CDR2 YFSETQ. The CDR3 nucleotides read TGCGCCAGCAGCTTAGAAGGCATGGATGAGCAGTTCTTC. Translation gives CASSLEGMDEQFF.

The CDR3 is CASSLRTDYGYTF. CDR3 DNA sequence: TGTGCCAGCAGTTTAAGAACAGACTATGGCTACACCTTC. The chain carries TRBV28 and TRBJ1-2; D is uncertain. V lost 2 bases and J lost 3, with 7 bases in between. The CDR3 is 13 amino acids. In germline, CDR1 is MDHEN, CDR2 SYDVKM.

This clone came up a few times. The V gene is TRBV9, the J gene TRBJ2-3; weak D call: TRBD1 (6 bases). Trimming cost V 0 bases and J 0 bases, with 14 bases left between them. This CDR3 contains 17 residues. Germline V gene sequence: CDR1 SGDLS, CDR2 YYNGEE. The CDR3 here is CASSVGLQGPSTDTQYF. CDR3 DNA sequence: TGTGCCAGCAGCGTAGGGCTCCAGGGGCCGAGCACAGATACGCAGTATTTT.

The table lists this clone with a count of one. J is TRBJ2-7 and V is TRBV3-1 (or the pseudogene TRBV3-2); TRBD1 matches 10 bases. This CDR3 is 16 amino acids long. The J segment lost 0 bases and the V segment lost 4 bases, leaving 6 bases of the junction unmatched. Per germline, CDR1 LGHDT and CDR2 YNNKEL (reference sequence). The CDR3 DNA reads TGTGCCAGCAGCCTTACCGGGACAGGGGTCTCCTACGAGCAGTACTTC. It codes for CASSLTGTGVSYEQYF.

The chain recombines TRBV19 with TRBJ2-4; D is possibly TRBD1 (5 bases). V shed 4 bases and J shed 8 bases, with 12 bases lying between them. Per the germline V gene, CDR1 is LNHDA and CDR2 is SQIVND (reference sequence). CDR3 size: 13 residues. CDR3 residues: CASSTGIRDIQYF. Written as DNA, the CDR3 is TGTGCCAGTAGTACAGGGATTAGGGACATTCAGTACTTC.

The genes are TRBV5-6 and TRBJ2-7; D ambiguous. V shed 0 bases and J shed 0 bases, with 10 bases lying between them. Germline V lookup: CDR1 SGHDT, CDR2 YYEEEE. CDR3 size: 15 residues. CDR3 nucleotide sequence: TGTGCCAGCAGCTTGGGATTACTGGGCTCCTACGAGCAGTACTTC. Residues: CASSLGLLGSYEQYF.

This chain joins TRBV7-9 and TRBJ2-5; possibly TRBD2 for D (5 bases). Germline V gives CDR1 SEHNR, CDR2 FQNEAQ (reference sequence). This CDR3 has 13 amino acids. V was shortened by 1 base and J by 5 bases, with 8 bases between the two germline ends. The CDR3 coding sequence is TGTGCCAGCAGCTTAGGTCAGCGGGAGACCCAGTACTTC. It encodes CASSLGQRETQYF.

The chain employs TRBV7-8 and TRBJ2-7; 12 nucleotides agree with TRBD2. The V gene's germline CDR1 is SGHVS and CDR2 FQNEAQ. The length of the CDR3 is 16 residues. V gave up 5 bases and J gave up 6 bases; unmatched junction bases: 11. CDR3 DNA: TGTGCCAGCAGCCCAAGAAGCGGGACTAGCGGGTTCGAGCAGTACTTC. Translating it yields CASSPRSGTSGFEQYF. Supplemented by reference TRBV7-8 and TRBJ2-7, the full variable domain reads GAGVSQSPRYKVAKRGQDVALRCDPISGHVSLFWYQQALGQGPEFLTYFQNEAQLDKSGLPSDRFFAERPEGSVSTLKIQRTQQEDSAVYLCASSPRSGTSGFEQYFGPGTRLTVT.